A single T cell receptor beta chain is shown here with its context. What it binds is unknown. This sample is drawn from a study of T cell responses to AZD1222 COVID-19 vaccine. Notes on the study in general: The donor cohort was predominantly white British with a female majority, and clonal diversity may have been underestimated.

TCRdb keeps only in-frame clones here, not all; method: immunoSEQ multiplex PCR. The sample holds 60,000 to 70,000 clones; roughly four fifths are singletons and the top ten take under 6.5%. The sample in question was peripheral blood, obtained on day 0 of AZD1222 vaccination. The receptor comes from an adult in good health.

The CDR3 loop reads CASSGTRSETQYF. The CDR3, as DNA: TGTGCCAGCAGCGGGACTAGGTCGGAGACCCAGTACTTC. The chain links TRBV11-2 to TRBJ2-5, with 8 nucleotides matching TRBD2. The CDR3 is 13 residues long. The germline V gene encodes CDR1 SGHAT and CDR2 FQNNGV. With 5 bases clipped from V and 5 bases from J, the junction kept 4 bases outside the gene matches.